These 23 T cell receptor beta chains were sequenced from one sample in a study of neurological immune-mediated disorders (dated by TCRdb to the late 2010s). Receptors were amplified or captured by 5' RACE. Sequencing relied on an Illumina HiSeq 2500. Using fastp trimming at Q25 and MiXCR clonotype assembly, TCRdb reanalyzed the public sequencing data and kept in-frame beta chains. CDR3 protein duplicates are merged, each entry listing the most common genes and DNA. For this sample the table gives 74,000 or so distinct CDR3 sequences, of which about 9.4% were detected only once. In total, the top ten clones hold 1.7% of the sample. The sequencing sample was made of PBMCs. These receptors originate from a middle-aged man in good health.

This clonotype was observed at least ten times. V usage is TRBV29-1 and J usage is TRBJ2-7; possibly TRBD1 or TRBD2 for D (5 bases each). The CDR3 loop spans 13 amino acids. The V end was cut by 6 bases, the J end by 7 bases, with 19 bases between. Germline V CDR1 and CDR2: SQVTM, ANQGSEA. CDR3 DNA: TGCAGCGTAGATCCGGGACGATCTGGAGAGCAGTACTTC. Translated: CSVDPGRSGEQYF.

This clonotype was detected many times. The chain has TRBV24-1 and TRBJ2-5, with a tentative D call TRBD1 (5 bases). Germline values: CDR1 KGHDR, CDR2 SFDVKD. Trimming cost V 4 bases and J 3 bases, with 14 bases left between them. The CDR3 is made up of 15 amino acids. The CDR3 loop is CATSDRLDKEETQYF. Here the CDR3 DNA reads TGTGCCACCAGTGACCGCCTGGACAAGGAAGAGACCCAGTACTTC.

This clonotype was recorded at least ten times. This CDR3 reads CASIPSGGNQPQHF. The CDR3 nucleotides are TGTGCCAGCATCCCATCAGGGGGCAATCAGCCCCAGCATTTT. The chain recombines TRBV7-9 with TRBJ1-5; tentative D call: TRBD1 (6 bases). Germline lookup yields CDR1 SEHNR and CDR2 FQNEAQ (reference sequence). Trimming pared 7 bases from V and 2 bases from J, leaving 12 bases between. This CDR3 comprises 14 residues.

This clonotype came up many times. The V call is TRBV29-1, the J call TRBJ2-7; 8 bases are shared with TRBD2. Germline V gives CDR1 SQVTM, CDR2 ANQGSEA. The CDR3 spans 16 residues. V lost 2 bases and J lost 1; bases outside the gene matches: 10. CDR3 sequence: CSVEKVVREGSYEQYF. The CDR3 DNA follows: TGCAGCGTTGAAAAGGTGGTACGGGAGGGGTCCTACGAGCAGTACTTC.

This clonotype was recorded many times. The chain employs TRBV5-1 and TRBJ2-1; TRBD2 matches at 10 bases. CDR3 length equals 15 residues. CDR1 is SGHRS, CDR2 YFSETQ, per germline. V dropped 3 bases and J dropped 8; count of bases not matched to a gene: 8. CDR3: CASSSLGSGRDEQFF. CDR3 coding DNA: TGCGCCAGCAGCTCCCTGGGGAGCGGGAGGGATGAGCAGTTCTTC.

This clonotype was recorded at least ten times. The V and J genes are TRBV24-1 and TRBJ2-2; TRBD1 matches at 7 bases. Trimming removed 9 bases from V and 2 bases from J; junction bases left unmatched: 5. CDR3 length: 14 residues. Germline V CDR1 and CDR2: KGHDR, SFDVKD. CDR3 in amino acids: CATLRTGNTGELFF. CDR3 nucleotides: TGTGCCACCCTTCGGACAGGAAACACCGGGGAGCTGTTTTTT.

This clonotype was recorded many times. This chain links TRBV28 with TRBJ2-3; D remains unclear. The CDR3 extends over 14 amino acids. Germline values: CDR1 MDHEN, CDR2 SYDVKM. V gave up 11 bases and J gave up 6 bases, with 21 bases separating them. The DNA for the CDR3 is TGTGCCTCCTCACGCGGCAACTTAGAGGATACGCAGTATTTT. Its translation: CASSRGNLEDTQYF.

This clonotype showed up many times. This chain links TRBV5-1 with TRBJ2-7; perhaps TRBD2 as D (7 bases). Germline V CDR1 and CDR2: SGHRS, YFSETQ. V was trimmed by 1 base and J by 2 bases, leaving 13 bases between them. CDR3 size: 15 residues. The CDR3 DNA reads as TGCGCCAGCAGCTTGAGGGGGGGAACCCCCTACGAGCAGTACTTC. This encodes CASSLRGGTPYEQYF.

Many counts were recorded for this clonotype. Germline is not matched at one junction end, which may reflect a read error. V is TRBV28 and J is TRBJ1-2; unclear D gene. The CDR3 is made up of 13 amino acids. CDR1 is MDHEN, CDR2 SYDVKM, per germline. In nucleotides, the CDR3 is TGTGCCAGCAGTTTGGCCAGTAACTGTGGCTACACCTTC. Its protein product is CASSLASNCGYTF.

This chain joins TRBV18 and TRBJ1-1, with D perhaps TRBD1 (6 bases). This CDR3 is 15 amino acids long. Trimming stripped 2 bases from V and 3 bases from J, with 13 bases between. CDR1 KGHSH and CDR2 LQKENI come from the germline V gene. The CDR3 loop reads CASSPSGGADTEAFF. The CDR3 DNA reads TGTGCCAGCTCACCAAGTGGGGGGGCGGACACTGAAGCTTTCTTT.

In its sample, this clonotype was seen many times. The V gene is TRBV6-6, the J gene TRBJ2-6; TRBD1 matches 8 bases. The CDR3 contains 17 residues. Germline V CDR1 and CDR2: MNHNY, SVGAGI (reference sequence). The ends lost 8 bases at V and 0 bases at J; junction bases unmatched: 9. CDR3 bases: TGTGCCAGCCTCCCCGTGACAGGGGACTCTGGGGCCAACGTCCTGACTTTC. This gives the protein CASLPVTGDSGANVLTF.

The V gene is TRBV6-1, the J gene TRBJ1-6; no firm D call. Trimming stripped 10 bases from V and 1 base from J, with 17 bases between. Per the germline V gene, CDR1 is MNHNS and CDR2 is SASEGT. This CDR3 comprises 16 residues. The CDR3 DNA sequence: TGTGCCAACCATCGTGAGCGGCGGTCCTATAATTCACCCCTCCACTTT. It is translated as CANHRERRSYNSPLHF.

This clonotype has a count of ten or more. CDR3 protein: CASSPGTSSSGANVLTF. The CDR3 DNA sequence: TGCGCCAGCAGCCCCGGGACAAGTTCGTCTGGGGCCAACGTCCTGACTTTC. The chain employs TRBV5-1 and TRBJ2-6; TRBD1 is a possible D gene (6 bases). Trimming took 4 bases from V and 1 from J, leaving 15 bases between them. The length of the CDR3 is 17 residues. In germline, CDR1 is SGHRS, CDR2 YFSETQ.

In this sample, this clonotype turned up a few times. V is TRBV7-8 and J is TRBJ1-1; D not resolved. This CDR3 has 15 residues. Germline-derived CDR1 and CDR2 are SGHVS and FQNEAQ. V lost 1 base to trimming and J lost 1 base, with 10 bases between them. CDR3 in amino acids: CASSLEGRANTEAFF. CDR3 DNA sequence: TGTGCCAGCAGCTTAGAAGGACGGGCGAACACTGAAGCTTTCTTT.

This clonotype was recorded at least ten times. The CDR3 carries no conserved terminal phenylalanine or tryptophan, so it likely arises from a read error. The DNA is omitted, as the CDR3 cannot be located on it reliably, and the CDR3 follows TCRdb's listing. The chain is built from TRBV5-1 and TRBJ2-1; the D call in the table, TRBD2, was not verified against the DNA. The CDR3 numbers 13 amino acids, ends counted. Germline V CDR1 and CDR2: SGHRS, YFSETQ. CDR3 in amino acids: CASSPGLAGGGTL.

This clonotype was counted many times. The CDR3 loop is CATSRVLGTFKETQYF. CDR3 bases: TGTGCCACCAGCAGAGTTTTAGGGACGTTTAAAGAGACCCAGTACTTC. This chain uses TRBV15 with TRBJ2-5, with D perhaps assigned TRBD1 or TRBD2 (5 bases each). The CDR3 runs to 16 residues. Trimming cost V 1 base and J 3 bases, with 15 bases left between them. Germline V CDR1 and CDR2: LNHNV, YYDKDF (reference sequence). Looking up the rest from reference TRBV15 and TRBJ2-5 gives the full variable domain: DAMVIQNPRYQVTQFGKPVTLSCSQTLNHNVMYWYQQKSSQAPKLLFHYYDKDFNNEADTPDNFQSRRPNTSFCFLDIRSPGLGDTAMYLCATSRVLGTFKETQYFGPGTRLLVL.

Ten or more counts support this clonotype. The chain joins TRBV6-1 to TRBJ1-6, with no clear D. V was trimmed by 0 bases and J by 10 bases, leaving 10 bases between them. The CDR3 spans 14 residues. Germline V gives CDR1 MNHNS, CDR2 SASEGT. CDR3 in amino acids: CASSEAGGRSPLHF. The CDR3 DNA follows: TGTGCCAGCAGTGAAGCGGGAGGGCGGTCACCCCTCCACTTT.

This clonotype has just a few counts. The V call is TRBV3-1, the J call TRBJ1-4, with D hard to call. The CDR3 has 14 residues. Germline lookup yields CDR1 LGHDT and CDR2 YNNKEL (reference sequence). V lost 3 bases and J lost 8, with 13 bases in between. The CDR3 bases are TGTGCCAGCAGCCAGCAAAACTCGAGAGAAAAACTGTTTTTT. This encodes CASSQQNSREKLFF.

This clonotype was observed at least ten times. The V and J genes are TRBV5-1 and TRBJ2-3; 8 bases align to TRBD2. V trimming: 4 bases; J trimming: 1 base; junction bases outside the gene matches: 2. Germline V gene data show CDR1 as SGHRS and CDR2 as YFSETQ. The CDR3 extends over 14 amino acids. The CDR3 DNA reads as TGCGCCAGCAGCCGGGGGGGAGGCACAGATACGCAGTATTTT. Its translation: CASSRGGGTDTQYF.

The sample holds many counts of this clonotype. This chain uses TRBV6-6 with TRBJ1-2; TRBD1 aligns across 8 bases. Per germline, CDR1 MNHNY and CDR2 SVGAGI (reference sequence). The length of the CDR3 is 12 residues. V was clipped by 6 bases and J by 5 bases; unmatched bases: 2. This CDR3 reads CASRGQGYGYTF. CDR3 sequence (DNA): TGTGCCAGCAGAGGACAGGGTTATGGCTACACCTTC.

This clonotype has at least ten counts. This chain uses TRBV27 with TRBJ1-2; tentatively, D is TRBD1 (6 bases). CDR1 and CDR2 from the germline V gene are MNHEY and SMNVEV (reference sequence). This CDR3 spans 13 amino acids. Trimming removed 2 bases from V and 4 bases from J, with 8 bases in between. The CDR3 sequence: CASSLRGGYGYTF. The CDR3 DNA follows: TGTGCCAGCAGTTTAAGGGGGGGCTATGGCTACACCTTC.

This clonotype was seen repeatedly, ten times or more. CDR3 sequence: CASSSGTHNEQFF. The CDR3 region has the DNA TGTGCCAGCAGCTCCGGGACCCACAATGAGCAGTTCTTC. The rearrangement links TRBV7-2 to TRBJ2-1; D is tentatively TRBD1 or TRBD2 (5 bases each). Trimming removed 4 bases from V and 5 bases from J, with 9 bases in between. Germline-derived CDR1 and CDR2 are SGHTA and FQGNSA. This CDR3 comprises 13 residues.

Many counts were recorded for this clonotype. The chain has TRBV24-1 and TRBJ2-3; 9 bases are shared with TRBD2. Germline CDR1 reads KGHDR; CDR2 reads SFDVKD. V dropped 3 bases and J dropped 1; count of bases not matched to a gene: 7. CDR3 length: 17 residues. The CDR3 reads CATSDPFQREGTDTQYF. The CDR3 coding sequence is TGTGCCACCAGTGATCCCTTCCAGCGGGAGGGCACAGATACGCAGTATTTT.